One and the same sample provided the 29 T cell receptor beta chains below, sequenced in a study of cytomegalovirus exposure and HLA in healthy donors. Primers: 60 Vbeta forward and 13 Jbeta reverse. The repertoire was sequenced with immunoSEQ multiplex PCR; TCRdb's copy has only in-frame clones and lacks some. The data contain 150,000 to 200,000 clones, roughly 65% of them singletons. Sequencing input: PBMCs. The receptor set was obtained from a woman in her late teens or twenties in good health and CMV-seropositive.

This chain uses TRBV28 with TRBJ2-1, with a possible D match to TRBD2 (6 bases). CDR3 length: 13 residues. Germline V gives CDR1 MDHEN, CDR2 SYDVKM. The V end was cut by 5 bases, the J end by 7 bases, with 12 bases between. The CDR3 region has the DNA TGTGCCAGCAGTCCGGGAGAGGGAAATGAGCAGTTCTTC. This codes for CASSPGEGNEQFF.

This clone was picked up a small number of times. The chain combines TRBV9 with TRBJ2-1, with TRBD2 matching over 7 bases. Germline CDR1 reads SGDLS; CDR2 reads YYNGEE. The V segment lost 4 bases and the J segment 5 bases; nucleotides outside the gene matches: 9. CDR3 length: 15 amino acids. CDR3 amino acids: CASSRQAGRHNEQFF. Written as DNA, the CDR3 is TGTGCCAGCAGCCGTCAAGCGGGGCGGCACAATGAGCAGTTCTTC.

The gene calls are TRBV6-6 and TRBJ1-1; TRBD1 matches 7 bases. V lost 1 base to trimming and J lost 8 bases; unmatched junction nucleotides: 10. CDR3 length: 15 amino acids. Germline CDR1 MNHNY, CDR2 SVGAGI (reference sequence). CDR3 bases: TGTGCCAGCAGTTACTTCGGGACAGAGGTGGGGGAAGCTTTCTTT. It is translated as CASSYFGTEVGEAFF.

This clone was counted between two and nine times. This chain joins TRBV5-1 and TRBJ2-5; a possible D gene is TRBD2 (5 bases). In germline, CDR1 is SGHRS, CDR2 YFSETQ. V was shortened by 0 bases and J by 3 bases, with 9 bases between the two germline ends. The CDR3 consists of 14 residues. CDR3 sequence (DNA): TGCGCCAGCAGCTTGGAGACTACCAAAGAGACCCAGTACTTC. Translated: CASSLETTKETQYF.

This clone came up a few times. V usage is TRBV6-6 and J usage is TRBJ2-5; 15 nucleotides agree with TRBD2. This CDR3 region has 16 residues. V shed 6 bases and J 9 bases; nucleotides not matched to a gene: 11. Germline V CDR1 and CDR2: MNHNY, SVGAGI (reference sequence). This CDR3 is CASSTTGTSGRLAQYF. In DNA form, the CDR3 reads TGTGCCAGCAGCACCACCGGGACTAGCGGGAGGTTGGCCCAGTACTTC.

V usage is TRBV5-1 and J usage is TRBJ2-1; D possibly corresponds to TRBD1 (6 bases). Germline V gene lookup returns CDR1 SGHRS and CDR2 YFSETQ. The CDR3 has 13 amino acids. The V end lost 9 bases, the J end lost 7 bases, and 17 bases lay between the germline ends. CDR3 coding DNA: TGCGCCACCAAACAGGGATACACGAATGAGCAGTTCTTC. Its protein is CATKQGYTNEQFF.

The chain carries TRBV2 and TRBJ2-1, with 14 positions matching TRBD2. After removal of 3 bases from V and 8 bases from J, the junction contained 15 bases not matched to a gene. In germline, CDR1 is SNHLY, CDR2 FYNNEI. This CDR3 region has 19 residues. As DNA, the CDR3 is TGTGCCAGCAGTGATGCAGACGGGACTAGCGGGGGAAGGGGGTATGAGCAGTTCTTC. This encodes CASSDADGTSGGRGYEQFF.

The rearrangement joins TRBV4-1 to TRBJ2-1; 11 bases agree with TRBD2. V shed 4 bases, J shed 8 bases, and the junction held 19 bases outside the gene matches. CDR3 length: 19 amino acids. Germline values: CDR1 MGHRA, CDR2 YSYEKL. CDR3 sequence reads: CASSPSPDRLAGNPYEQFF. For the CDR3, the DNA is TGCGCCAGCAGCCCTAGTCCCGATAGACTAGCGGGGAATCCCTATGAGCAGTTCTTC.

The chain uses TRBV5-1 and TRBJ1-3; D is undetermined. This CDR3 has 13 amino acids. Trimming took off 10 bases at V and 4 bases at J, with 15 bases between the two ends. The germline V gene encodes CDR1 SGHRS and CDR2 YFSETQ. CDR3 coding DNA: TGCGCCTTACACCCCACCTCCGGAAACACCATATATTTT. Translated, it gives CALHPTSGNTIYF. The full variable domain, rest sourced from reference TRBV5-1 and TRBJ1-3, is KAGVTQTPRYLIKTRGQQVTLSCSPISGHRSVSWYQQTPGQGLQFLFEYFSETQRNKGNFPGRFSGRQFSNSRSEMNVSTLELGDSALYLCALHPTSGNTIYFGEGSWLTVV.

CDR3 protein: CASSNPSGGLYEQYF. The CDR3 bases are TGTGCCAGCAGCAACCCTAGCGGGGGCCTCTACGAGCAGTACTTC. V gene TRBV7-2 combines with J gene TRBJ2-7, with 10 bases that match TRBD2. The trim removed 5 bases at V and 3 bases at J, leaving 7 bases unmatched. CDR3 size: 15 residues. The germline CDR1 and CDR2 sequences are SGHTA and FQGNSA.

The V call is TRBV30, the J call TRBJ2-2; maybe TRBD2 (5 bases). CDR3 size: 14 residues. Germline V lookup: CDR1 GTSNPN, CDR2 SVGIG (reference sequence). Trimming pared 2 bases from V and 4 bases from J, leaving 11 bases between. CDR3 sequence reads: CAWSIGIITGELFF. As DNA, the CDR3 is TGTGCCTGGAGTATCGGGATTATCACCGGGGAGCTGTTTTTT. The full variable domain, completed using reference TRBV30 and TRBJ2-2, is SQTIHQWPATLVQPVGSPLSLECTVEGTSNPNLYWYRQAAGRGLQLLFYSVGIGQISSEVPQNLSASRPQDRQFILSSKKLLLSDSGFYLCAWSIGIITGELFFGEGSRLTVL.

This chain joins TRBV28 and TRBJ1-1; D gene uncertain. V lost 6 bases and J lost 8, with 7 bases in between. CDR3 length: 10 residues. In germline, CDR1 is MDHEN, CDR2 SYDVKM. The CDR3 region has the DNA TGTGCCAGCAGAAGCTGGGAAGCTTTCTTT. It encodes CASRSWEAFF.

This chain links TRBV28 with TRBJ2-7; a weak D match, TRBD2 (5 bases). V lost 7 bases and J 2 bases, leaving 12 bases between the germline ends. This CDR3 spans 13 amino acids. CDR1 MDHEN and CDR2 SYDVKM come from the germline V gene. CDR3 nucleotide sequence: TGTGCCAGCACAGAAGGACTCGCCTACGAGCAGTACTTC. It yields the protein CASTEGLAYEQYF.

V is TRBV5-1 and J is TRBJ1-3, with 7 bases lining up with TRBD1. The CDR3 covers 15 residues. V lost 4 bases, J lost 4 bases, and 8 bases stayed unmatched. Germline CDR1 and CDR2: SGHRS and YFSETQ. The DNA for the CDR3 is TGCGCCAGCAGCCACGGACAGGCCTCCGGAAACACCATATATTTT. Translated, it gives CASSHGQASGNTIYF.

This chain links TRBV2 with TRBJ2-1; possibly TRBD2 for D (7 bases). Germline V lookup: CDR1 SNHLY, CDR2 FYNNEI. V lost 10 bases and J lost 7, with 23 bases in between. The CDR3 contains 15 residues. CDR3 region: CATTGGPAYRNEQFF. In nucleotides, the CDR3 is TGTGCCACCACCGGGGGGCCAGCTTATCGAAATGAGCAGTTCTTC.

The table lists this clone with a few counts. The V call is TRBV28, the J call TRBJ2-1; the D is unclear. Deletions cut 1 base from V and 6 bases from J, with 19 bases between. From germline, CDR1 is MDHEN and CDR2 SYDVKM. The CDR3 covers 17 residues. CDR3 nucleotide sequence: TGTGCCAGCAGTTTATTTCCTTTGGCGGTCATGGGCAATGAGCAGTTCTTC. This sequence encodes CASSLFPLAVMGNEQFF.

The chain carries TRBV10-3 and TRBJ2-2; TRBD2 might be the D (7 bases). In germline, CDR1 is ENHRY, CDR2 SYGVKD. The V end lost 2 bases, the J end lost 1 base, and 23 bases lay between the germline ends. The CDR3 is made up of 20 amino acids. CDR3 in amino acids: CAISEDRLAKGGENTGELFF. CDR3 bases: TGTGCCATCAGTGAGGATCGATTAGCAAAAGGGGGGGAGAACACCGGGGAGCTGTTTTTT.

The chain employs TRBV27 and TRBJ1-2; TRBD1 agrees at 9 bases. The germline gives CDR1 MNHEY, CDR2 SMNVEV (reference sequence). V trimming: 6 bases; J trimming: 6 bases; junction bases outside the gene matches: 8. This CDR3 is built from 14 residues. CDR3 DNA: TGTGCCAGCAGGGGACAGGGCTCCCTCCATGGCTACACCTTC. Translating it yields CASRGQGSLHGYTF.

This clone was recorded only once. The chain recombines TRBV19 with TRBJ1-1; D not resolved. The CDR3 contains 13 residues. The germline V gene encodes CDR1 LNHDA and CDR2 SQIVND (reference sequence). The germline V and J ends were trimmed by 3 bases and 1 base, with 6 bases remaining between them. CDR3 DNA sequence: TGTGCCAGTAGTATGACGGGGAACACTGAAGCTTTCTTT. Its translation is CASSMTGNTEAFF.

This rearrangement joins TRBV6-5 to TRBJ1-2; 11 bases map to TRBD1. The J segment lost 5 bases and the V segment lost 7 bases, leaving 9 bases of the junction unmatched. CDR1 and CDR2 (germline): MNHEY, SVGAGI. CDR3 length: 15 amino acids. The CDR3, as DNA: TGTGCCAGCACCTTTAGGACAGGGGGCTTTTATGGCTACACCTTC. Encoded protein: CASTFRTGGFYGYTF.

The chain carries TRBV28 and TRBJ2-7; no firm D call. Germline CDR1 reads MDHEN; CDR2 reads SYDVKM. Trimming removed 3 bases from V and 6 bases from J, with 12 bases in between. The CDR3 spans 13 residues. Here the CDR3 reads CASSFSSVSEQYF. CDR3 nucleotides: TGTGCCAGCAGTTTTTCGAGTGTGAGCGAGCAGTACTTC.

The V call is TRBV5-1, the J call TRBJ2-7, with a weak D call TRBD2 (5 bases). Deletions cut 4 bases from V and 3 bases from J, with 11 bases between. There are 13 residues in the CDR3. Germline CDR1 and CDR2: SGHRS and YFSETQ. The CDR3 DNA follows: TGCGCCAGCAGCATCGGTGGGAGCTACGAGCAGTACTTC. This encodes CASSIGGSYEQYF.

The chain is built from TRBV14 and TRBJ1-2; TRBD1 is a possible D gene (6 bases). Germline V gives CDR1 SGHDN, CDR2 FVKESK. This CDR3 is 12 amino acids long. The V end lost 4 bases, the J end lost 5 bases, and 8 bases lay between the germline ends. The CDR3 here is CASSPQGYGYTF. The CDR3 DNA reads TGTGCCAGCAGCCCACAGGGTTATGGCTACACCTTC.

Comment on this clone: One junction end does not reproduce the germline sequence, and a read error may be involved. This sequence joins TRBV7-7 and TRBJ1-1, with D possibly being TRBD1 (5 bases). Germline CDR1 and CDR2: SSHAT and FNYEAQ (reference sequence). There are 13 residues in the CDR3. The CDR3 is CASRCRVNTEAFF. As DNA, the CDR3 is TGTGCTAGCAGATGCAGGGTGAACACTGAAGCTTTCTTT.

The rearrangement links TRBV28 to TRBJ2-7; 11 bases align to TRBD2. CDR1 and CDR2 from the germline V gene are MDHEN and SYDVKM. The ends lost 5 bases at V and 4 bases at J; junction bases unmatched: 7. The CDR3 extends over 15 amino acids. The DNA for the CDR3 is TGTGCCAGCAGTACGGCGGGACTAGCGGCGTACGAGCAGTACTTC. It encodes CASSTAGLAAYEQYF.

The chain has TRBV6-6 and TRBJ1-1; 7 nucleotides align to TRBD1. Germline trimming cut 5 bases from V and 0 bases from J; bases unmatched to any gene: 6. The length of the CDR3 is 15 residues. CDR1 and CDR2 from the germline V gene are MNHNY and SVGAGI (reference sequence). The CDR3 protein is CASSRQGLVNTEAFF. The CDR3 DNA reads TGTGCCAGCAGTAGACAGGGCCTGGTGAACACTGAAGCTTTCTTT.

This clone was found a few times. The chain links TRBV9 to TRBJ2-3; a possible D gene is TRBD2 (5 bases). CDR3 length: 14 residues. Between the trimmed V and J ends, which lost 7 bases and 2 bases, there was a span of 14 bases. Germline V lookup: CDR1 SGDLS, CDR2 YYNGEE. In DNA, the CDR3 is TGTGCCAGCGGCCCGTTGCGGGCCACAGATACGCAGTATTTT. It specifies CASGPLRATDTQYF.

V usage is TRBV5-1 and J usage is TRBJ1-1; TRBD1 matches 10 bases. Germline V gives CDR1 SGHRS, CDR2 YFSETQ. V was clipped by 2 bases and J by 1 base; unmatched bases: 5. CDR3 size: 16 residues. DNA of the CDR3: TGCGCCAGCAGCTTCTACGGGACAGGGGAGAACACTGAAGCTTTCTTT. Its protein product is CASSFYGTGENTEAFF.

This chain joins TRBV27 and TRBJ2-5; 8 bases fit TRBD2. The V gene end was trimmed by 6 bases and the J gene end by 5 bases; junction bases not matched to a gene: 11. The CDR3 totals 15 residues. Germline V lookup: CDR1 MNHEY, CDR2 SMNVEV (reference sequence). CDR3 loop: CASRTPGGAWETQYF. CDR3 DNA sequence: TGTGCCAGCAGGACCCCCGGGGGGGCCTGGGAGACCCAGTACTTC.